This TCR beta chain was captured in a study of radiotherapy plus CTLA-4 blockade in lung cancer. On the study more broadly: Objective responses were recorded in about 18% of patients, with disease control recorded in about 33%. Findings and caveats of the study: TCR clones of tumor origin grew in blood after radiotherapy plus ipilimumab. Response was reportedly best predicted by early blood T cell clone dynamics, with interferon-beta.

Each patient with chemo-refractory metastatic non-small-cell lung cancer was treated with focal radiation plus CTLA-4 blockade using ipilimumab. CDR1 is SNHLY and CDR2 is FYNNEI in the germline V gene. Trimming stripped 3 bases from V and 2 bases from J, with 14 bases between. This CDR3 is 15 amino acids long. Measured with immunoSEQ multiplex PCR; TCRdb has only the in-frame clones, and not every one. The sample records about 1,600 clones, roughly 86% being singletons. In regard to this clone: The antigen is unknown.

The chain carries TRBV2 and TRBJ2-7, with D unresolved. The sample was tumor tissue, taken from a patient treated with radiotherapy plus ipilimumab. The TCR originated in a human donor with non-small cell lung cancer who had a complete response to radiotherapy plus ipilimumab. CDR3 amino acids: CASSDNPGFTYEQYF. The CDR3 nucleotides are TGTGCCAGCAGTGATAATCCAGGTTTTACCTACGAGCAGTACTTC.